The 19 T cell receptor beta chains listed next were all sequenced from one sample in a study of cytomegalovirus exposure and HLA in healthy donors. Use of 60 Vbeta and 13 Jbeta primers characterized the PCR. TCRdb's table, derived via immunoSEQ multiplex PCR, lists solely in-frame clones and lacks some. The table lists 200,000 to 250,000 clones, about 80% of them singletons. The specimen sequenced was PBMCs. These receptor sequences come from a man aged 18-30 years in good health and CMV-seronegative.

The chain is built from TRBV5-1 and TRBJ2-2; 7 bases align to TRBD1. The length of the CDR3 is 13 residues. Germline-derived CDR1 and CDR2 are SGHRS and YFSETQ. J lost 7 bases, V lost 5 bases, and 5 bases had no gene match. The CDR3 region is CASSDQGVGELFF. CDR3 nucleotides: TGCGCCAGCAGTGACCAGGGGGTCGGGGAGCTGTTTTTT.

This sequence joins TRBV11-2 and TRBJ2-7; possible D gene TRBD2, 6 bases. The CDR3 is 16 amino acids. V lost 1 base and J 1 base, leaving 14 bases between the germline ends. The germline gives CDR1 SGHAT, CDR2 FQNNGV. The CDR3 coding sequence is TGTGCCAGCAGCTTAGCCGTGGGGGGTTTTTCCTACGAGCAGTACTTC. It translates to CASSLAVGGFSYEQYF.

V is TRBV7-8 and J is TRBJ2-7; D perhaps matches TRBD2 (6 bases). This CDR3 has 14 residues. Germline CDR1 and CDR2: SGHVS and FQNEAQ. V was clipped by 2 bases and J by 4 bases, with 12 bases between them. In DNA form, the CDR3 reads TGTGCCAGCAGCTTAACGGGAGCAAGTTACGAGCAGTACTTC. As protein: CASSLTGASYEQYF. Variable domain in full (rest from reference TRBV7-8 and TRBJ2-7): GAGVSQSPRYKVAKRGQDVALRCDPISGHVSLFWYQQALGQGPEFLTYFQNEAQLDKSGLPSDRFFAERPEGSVSTLKIQRTQQEDSAVYLCASSLTGASYEQYFGPGTRLTVT.

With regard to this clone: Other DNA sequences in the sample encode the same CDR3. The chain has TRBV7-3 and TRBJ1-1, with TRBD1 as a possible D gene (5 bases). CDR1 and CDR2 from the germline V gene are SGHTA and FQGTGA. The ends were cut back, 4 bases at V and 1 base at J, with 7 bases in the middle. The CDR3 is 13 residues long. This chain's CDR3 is CASSSQGNTEAFF. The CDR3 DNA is TGTGCCAGCAGCTCCCAGGGGAACACTGAAGCTTTCTTT.

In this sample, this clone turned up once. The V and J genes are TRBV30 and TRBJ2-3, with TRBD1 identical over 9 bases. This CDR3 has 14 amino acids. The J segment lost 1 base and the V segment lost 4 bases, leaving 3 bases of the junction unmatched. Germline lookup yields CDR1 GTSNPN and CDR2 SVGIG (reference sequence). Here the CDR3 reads CAWNRGPGTDTQYF. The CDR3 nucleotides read TGTGCCTGGAACAGGGGGCCGGGCACAGATACGCAGTATTTT.

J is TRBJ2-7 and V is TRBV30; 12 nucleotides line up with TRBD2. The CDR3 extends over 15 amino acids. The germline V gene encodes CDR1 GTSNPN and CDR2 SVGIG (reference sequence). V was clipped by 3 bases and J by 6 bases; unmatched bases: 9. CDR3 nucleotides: TGTGCCTGGAGCGGAAAAGGACTAGCGGGGAGCGAGCAGTACTTC. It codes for CAWSGKGLAGSEQYF.

CDR3 DNA: TGTGCCAGCAGCTCTCAGGCAGGGCTGGGAAATGAGCAGTTCTTC. Protein: CASSSQAGLGNEQFF. The J gene is TRBJ2-1, the V gene TRBV7-6; possible D gene TRBD1, 5 bases. Trimming took off 4 bases at V and 7 bases at J, with 17 bases between the two ends. The CDR3 length is 15 residues. The V gene's germline CDR1 is SGHVS and CDR2 FNYEAQ.

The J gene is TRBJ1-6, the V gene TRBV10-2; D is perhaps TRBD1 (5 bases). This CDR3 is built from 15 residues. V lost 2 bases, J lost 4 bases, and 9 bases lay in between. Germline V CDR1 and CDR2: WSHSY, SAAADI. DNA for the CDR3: TGCGCCAGCAGTGAGGACAGCTTTTATAATTCACCCCTCCACTTT. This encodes CASSEDSFYNSPLHF.

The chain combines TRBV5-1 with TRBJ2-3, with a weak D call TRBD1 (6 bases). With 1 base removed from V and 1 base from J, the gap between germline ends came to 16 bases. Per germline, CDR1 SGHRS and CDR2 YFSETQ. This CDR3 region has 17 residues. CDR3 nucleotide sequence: TGCGCCAGCAGCTTGTATAGTAGGGGGTTTGGCACAGATACGCAGTATTTT. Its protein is CASSLYSRGFGTDTQYF.

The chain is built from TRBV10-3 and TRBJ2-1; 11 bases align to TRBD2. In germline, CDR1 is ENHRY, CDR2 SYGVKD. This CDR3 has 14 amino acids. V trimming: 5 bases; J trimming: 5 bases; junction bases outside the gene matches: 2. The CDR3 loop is CAISLLAGDNEQFF. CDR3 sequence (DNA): TGTGCCATCAGTCTACTAGCGGGAGACAATGAGCAGTTCTTC.

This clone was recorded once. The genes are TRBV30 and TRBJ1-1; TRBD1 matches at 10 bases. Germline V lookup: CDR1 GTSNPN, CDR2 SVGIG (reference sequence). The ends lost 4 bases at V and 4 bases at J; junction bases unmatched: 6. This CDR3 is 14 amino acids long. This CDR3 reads CAWTPGTGVTEAFF. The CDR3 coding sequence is TGTGCCTGGACGCCGGGGACAGGGGTCACTGAAGCTTTCTTT. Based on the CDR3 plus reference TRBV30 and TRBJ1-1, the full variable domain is SQTIHQWPATLVQPVGSPLSLECTVEGTSNPNLYWYRQAAGRGLQLLFYSVGIGQISSEVPQNLSASRPQDRQFILSSKKLLLSDSGFYLCAWTPGTGVTEAFFGQGTRLTVV.

The CDR3, as DNA: TGTGCCAGCAGTGAATATCTCCCCCCGCTAGGTGGAGAGACCCAGTACTTC. Residues: CASSEYLPPLGGETQYF. The chain uses TRBV25-1 and TRBJ2-5; D is unresolved. The CDR3 has 17 residues. With 0 bases removed from V and 4 bases from J, the gap between germline ends came to 18 bases. Germline V gives CDR1 MGHDK, CDR2 SYGVNS.

The CDR3 loop is CATGRAKATNEKLFF. For the CDR3, the DNA is TGTGCCACTGGAAGAGCGAAAGCAACTAATGAAAAACTGTTTTTT. V usage is TRBV2 and J usage is TRBJ1-4; D unresolved. V was shortened by 10 bases and J by 0 bases, with 15 bases between the two germline ends. Germline CDR1 and CDR2: SNHLY and FYNNEI. This CDR3 is built from 15 residues.

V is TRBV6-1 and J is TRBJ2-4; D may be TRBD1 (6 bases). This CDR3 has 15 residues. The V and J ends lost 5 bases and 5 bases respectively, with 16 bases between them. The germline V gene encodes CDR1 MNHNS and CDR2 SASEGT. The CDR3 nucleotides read TGTGCCAGCAGTCGACAGGCCATGGGGGAAAACATTCAGTACTTC. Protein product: CASSRQAMGENIQYF.

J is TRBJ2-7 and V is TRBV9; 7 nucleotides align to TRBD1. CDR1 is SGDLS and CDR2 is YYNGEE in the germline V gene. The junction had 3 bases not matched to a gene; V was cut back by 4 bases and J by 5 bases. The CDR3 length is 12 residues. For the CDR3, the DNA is TGTGCCAGCAGCCCACAGGGGCACGAGCAGTACTTC. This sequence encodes CASSPQGHEQYF.

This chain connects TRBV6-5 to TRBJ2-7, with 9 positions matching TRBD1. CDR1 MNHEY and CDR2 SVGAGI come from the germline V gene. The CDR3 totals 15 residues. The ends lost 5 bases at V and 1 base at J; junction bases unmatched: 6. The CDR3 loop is CASSQGTGFSYEQYF. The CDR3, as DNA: TGTGCCAGCAGTCAAGGGACAGGGTTTTCCTACGAGCAGTACTTC.

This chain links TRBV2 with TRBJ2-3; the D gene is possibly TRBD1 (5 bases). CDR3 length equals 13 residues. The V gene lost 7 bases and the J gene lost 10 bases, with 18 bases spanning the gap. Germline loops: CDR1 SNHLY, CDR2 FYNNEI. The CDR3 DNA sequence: TGTGCCAGCACCAGTCCCCGTGAAGGGGCGCAGTATTTT. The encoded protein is CASTSPREGAQYF.

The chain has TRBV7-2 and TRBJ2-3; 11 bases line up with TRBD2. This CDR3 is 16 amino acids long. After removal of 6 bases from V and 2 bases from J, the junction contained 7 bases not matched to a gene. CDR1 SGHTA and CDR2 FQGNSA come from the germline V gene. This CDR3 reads CASSPSGRWDTDTQYF. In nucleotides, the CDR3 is TGTGCCAGCAGTCCTAGCGGGAGGTGGGACACAGATACGCAGTATTTT. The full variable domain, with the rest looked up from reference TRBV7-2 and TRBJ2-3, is GAGVSQSPSNKVTEKGKDVELRCDPISGHTALYWYRQSLGQGLEFLIYFQGNSAPDKSGLPSDRFSAERTGGSVSTLTIQRTQQEDSAVYLCASSPSGRWDTDTQYFGPGTRLTVL.

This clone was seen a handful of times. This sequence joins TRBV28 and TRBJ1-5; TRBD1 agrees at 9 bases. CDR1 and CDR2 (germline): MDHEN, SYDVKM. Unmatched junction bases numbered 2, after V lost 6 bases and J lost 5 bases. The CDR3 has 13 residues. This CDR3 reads CASRRTGDQPQHF. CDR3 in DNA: TGTGCCAGCAGGCGGACAGGGGATCAGCCCCAGCATTTT. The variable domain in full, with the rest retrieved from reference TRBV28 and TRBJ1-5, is DVKVTQSSRYLVKRTGEKVFLECVQDMDHENMFWYRQDPGLGLRLIYFSYDVKMKEKGDIPEGYSVSREKKERFSLILESASTNQTSMYLCASRRTGDQPQHFGDGTRLSIL.